A selection of T cell receptor beta chains follows, all from one sample in a study of CD8 T cells in ankylosing spondylitis. TCRdb independently ran MiXCR on the 5' RACE reads; one entry per CDR3 protein. The sample includes under 450,000 distinct CDR3 sequences, 20% to 25% seen only once; the top ten take over 10%. Material for sequencing was blood, either unsorted or a sorted T cell fraction (not recorded which). These receptors all come from a male donor with ankylosing spondylitis or in good health (not recorded which). CDR3s include the opening cysteine and the closing phenylalanine or tryptophan. Fields, in order: clone size, J gene, V gene, D gene, CDR3 DNA, CDR3 protein. D genes are given only for firm matches. The size of a clone is reported for some rows only, either as once, few or many, or as a class for expanded clones.

clone size: -
J gene: TRBJ2-7
V gene: TRBV5-4
D gene: TRBD1
CDR3 DNA: TGTGCCAGCAGCGGACAGGGTACCTACGGGGAAGAGCAGTACTTC
CDR3 protein: CASSGQGTYGEEQYF

clone size: -
J gene: TRBJ2-1
V gene: TRBV7-9
D gene: -
CDR3 DNA: TGTGCCAGCAGCTTATTGACAGGTAAAAATGAGCAGTTCTTC
CDR3 protein: CASSLLTGKNEQFF

clone size: -
J gene: TRBJ2-1
V gene: TRBV27
D gene: -
CDR3 DNA: TGTGCCAGCTCCAAGCTCGATGAGCAGTTCTTC
CDR3 protein: CASSKLDEQFF

clone size: -
J gene: TRBJ2-7
V gene: TRBV20-1
D gene: TRBD1
CDR3 DNA: TGCAGTGTTCAGGGGGAATCGGGCTCCTACGAGCAGTACTTC
CDR3 protein: CSVQGESGSYEQYF

clone size: many
J gene: TRBJ2-1
V gene: TRBV20-1
D gene: -
CDR3 DNA: TGCAGTGCAGTAGGGACGGAGAGCTCCTACAATGAGCAGTTCTTC
CDR3 protein: CSAVGTESSYNEQFF

clone size: -
J gene: TRBJ1-2
V gene: TRBV7-2
D gene: -
CDR3 DNA: TGTGCCAGCAGCCCCGTGAGGGAGGTCTATGGCTACACCTTC
CDR3 protein: CASSPVREVYGYTF

clone size: -
J gene: TRBJ2-3
V gene: TRBV6-5
D gene: -
CDR3 DNA: TGTGCCAGCAAGGGGAGCACAGATACGCAGTATTTT
CDR3 protein: CASKGSTDTQYF

clone size: -
J gene: TRBJ2-1
V gene: TRBV9
D gene: TRBD2
CDR3 DNA: TGTGCCAGCAGCGTAGCCCCCCAGCGGGGGCTCGACAATGAGCAGTTCTTC
CDR3 protein: CASSVAPQRGLDNEQFF

clone size: -
J gene: TRBJ2-1
V gene: TRBV20-1
D gene: -
CDR3 DNA: TGCAGTGCTAGAGATTTCGCGGGACTTGACTACAATGAGCAGTTCTTC
CDR3 protein: CSARDFAGLDYNEQFF

clone size: -
J gene: TRBJ2-7
V gene: TRBV29-1
D gene: -
CDR3 DNA: TGCAGCGTGGTTGACAACTACGAGCAGTACTTC
CDR3 protein: CSVVDNYEQYF

clone size: -
J gene: TRBJ2-1
V gene: TRBV20-1
D gene: TRBD2
CDR3 DNA: TGCAGTGCTAGCGGGGGACTAAAGTTCAATGAGCAGTTCTTC
CDR3 protein: CSASGGLKFNEQFF

clone size: few
J gene: TRBJ2-7
V gene: TRBV12-3/TRBV12-4
D gene: -
CDR3 DNA: TGTGCCAGCAGTTGGGGGCCGGGGAACGAGCAGTACTTC
CDR3 protein: CASSWGPGNEQYF

clone size: few
J gene: TRBJ2-7
V gene: TRBV4-1
D gene: -
CDR3 DNA: TGCGCCAGCAGCCAGGTAAACAGGGAGTACGAGCAGTACTTC
CDR3 protein: CASSQVNREYEQYF

clone size: -
J gene: TRBJ2-3
V gene: TRBV28
D gene: -
CDR3 DNA: TGTGCCAGCAGTTTCTCCAGTAGCACAGATACGCAGTATTTT
CDR3 protein: CASSFSSSTDTQYF

clone size: -
J gene: TRBJ1-6
V gene: TRBV10-3
D gene: -
CDR3 DNA: TGTGCCGCCAGGGAGCCCAATAATTCACCCCTCCACTTT
CDR3 protein: CAAREPNNSPLHF

clone size: -
J gene: TRBJ2-1
V gene: TRBV20-1
D gene: TRBD2
CDR3 DNA: TGCAGTGCTAGAGATACGGTGGGACTAGCGGGGTCCCCCTATGAGCAGTTCTTC
CDR3 protein: CSARDTVGLAGSPYEQFF